The T cell receptor (beta chain) under discussion was sequenced for a study of cytomegalovirus exposure and HLA in healthy donors (dated by TCRdb to about 2017). Broadly, across the study: The 500 to 800 repertoires of the first cohort and the roughly 120 validation repertoires were produced on the same platform, according to a later analysis. The study was designed to test whether signatures of past pathogen exposure could be identified by cataloging public T cell receptors. In addition to the first cohort of 666 subjects, a separate validation cohort of approximately 110 different subjects was used. To predict cytomegalovirus infection status, the study combined high-throughput TCR immunosequencing, statistical association of individual TCRs with disease status, and machine learning. Study-wide findings and limitations: It was suggested by the authors that the approach could potentially be generalized to other disease states and immunological phenotypes. All 110 or so repertoires were used to score co-occurrence in the validation cohort in a later analysis, because that analysis had no HLA typing for the cohort. In vitro tests confirmed that three of the cytomegalovirus-associated TCR beta chains recognize cytomegalovirus antigens. Most TCR sequences were observed very rarely across donors, whereas some public TCRs were present in many individuals. A later analysis found that TCRs clustered in the first cohort also tended to co-occur in the 120 validation repertoires, with just under 95% of cluster scores above 0. The study gave a list of 150 to 200 TCR beta chains associated with cytomegalovirus. The classifier was reported to diagnose cytomegalovirus status with high specificity and sensitivity in both the original and validation cohorts.

Libraries were built with the immunoSEQ multiplex PCR assay. The authors' pipeline ran thus. To diagnose cytomegalovirus status from the catalog of TCR beta chain sequences, a statistical classification framework was built. Here the immuneACCESS table is served through TCRdb, limited to in-frame sequences with V and J called. Missing clones are a known gap in these copies; in checked studies unresolved V genes cover under half, and the rest lacks a known reason. V and J calls and clone size are as listed in that table; D and trimming were resolved from the DNA. The sample table contains roughly 200,000 clones; only one count was recorded for 86% of them. The ten largest clones add up to about 7.2% of the sample. For this clone: Its antigen is currently not known. Base qualities were left out, and no much larger clone turns up one base away.

The donors belonged to the validation cohort of around 120 subjects, which was separate from the roughly 670-subject first cohort. The germline V gene encodes CDR1 MNHNS and CDR2 SASEGT. V and J lose 1 base and 12 bases, and a span of 16 bases separates them. The CDR3 covers 13 residues, taking in both the cysteine and the phenylalanine. The sequence is cut down to CDR3 DNA, 39 bases in frame from base 1. Recombination connected TRBV6-1 to TRBJ2-7; the D region possibly corresponds to TRBD1 (7 bases align). What was sequenced was PBMCs. The clonotype originates from a man aged 25 to 45 in good health and CMV-seropositive. The CDR3 sequence is CASSEGGGTEGYF. The bases read TGTGCCAGCAGTGAAGGTGGGGGGACAGAGGGGTACTTC.